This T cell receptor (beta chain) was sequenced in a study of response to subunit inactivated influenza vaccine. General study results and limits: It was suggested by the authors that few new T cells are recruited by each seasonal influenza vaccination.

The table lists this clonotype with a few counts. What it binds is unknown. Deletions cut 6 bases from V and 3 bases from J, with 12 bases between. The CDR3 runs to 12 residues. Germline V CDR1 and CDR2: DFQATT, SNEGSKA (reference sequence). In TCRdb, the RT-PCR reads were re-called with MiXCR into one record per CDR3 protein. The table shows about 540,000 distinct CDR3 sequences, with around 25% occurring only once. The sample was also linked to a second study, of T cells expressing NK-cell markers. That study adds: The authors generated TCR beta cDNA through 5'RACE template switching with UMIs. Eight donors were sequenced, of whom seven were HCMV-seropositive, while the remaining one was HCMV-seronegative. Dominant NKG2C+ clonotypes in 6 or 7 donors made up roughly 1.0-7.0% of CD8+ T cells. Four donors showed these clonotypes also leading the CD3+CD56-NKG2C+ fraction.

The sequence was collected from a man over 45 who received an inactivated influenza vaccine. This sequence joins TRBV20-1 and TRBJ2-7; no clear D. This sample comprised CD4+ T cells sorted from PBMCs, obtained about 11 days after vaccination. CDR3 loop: CSAPRWGYEQYF. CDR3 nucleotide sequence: TGCAGTGCCCCCCGATGGGGCTACGAGCAGTACTTC.